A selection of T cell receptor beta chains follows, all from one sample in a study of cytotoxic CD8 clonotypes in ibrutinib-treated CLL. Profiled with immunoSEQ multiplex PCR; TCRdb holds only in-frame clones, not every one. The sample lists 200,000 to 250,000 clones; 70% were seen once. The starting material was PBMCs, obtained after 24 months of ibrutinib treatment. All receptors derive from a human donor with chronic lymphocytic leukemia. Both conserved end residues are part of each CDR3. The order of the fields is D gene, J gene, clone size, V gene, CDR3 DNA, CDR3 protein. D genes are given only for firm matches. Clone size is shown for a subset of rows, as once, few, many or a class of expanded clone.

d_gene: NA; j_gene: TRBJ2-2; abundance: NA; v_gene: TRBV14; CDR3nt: TGTGCCAGCAGCCACGGAATTAACACCGGGGAGCTGTTTTTT; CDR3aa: CASSHGINTGELFF
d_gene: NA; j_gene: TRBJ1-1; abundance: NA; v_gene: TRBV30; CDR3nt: TGTGCCTGGAGCCCCACACAGGGCGGGTACACTGAAGCTTTCTTT; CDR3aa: CAWSPTQGGYTEAFF
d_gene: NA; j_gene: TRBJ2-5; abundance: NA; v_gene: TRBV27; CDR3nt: TGTGCCAGCAGTTATGGGGGGTACCCCAGTACCCAGTACTTC; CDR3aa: CASSYGGYPSTQYF
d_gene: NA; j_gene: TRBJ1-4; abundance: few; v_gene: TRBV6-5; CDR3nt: TGTGCCAGCAAGACCACCCTTCTTGAGGGTGAAAAACTGTTTTTT; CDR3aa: CASKTTLLEGEKLFF
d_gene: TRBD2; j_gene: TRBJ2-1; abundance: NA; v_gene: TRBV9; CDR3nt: TGTGCCAGCAGCGTTCGCATTTCGGGAGGCAACAATGAGCAGTTCTTC; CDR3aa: CASSVRISGGNNEQFF
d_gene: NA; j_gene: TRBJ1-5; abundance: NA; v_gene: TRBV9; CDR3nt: TGTGCCAGCAGCGCTTATGGCAATCAGCCCCAGCATTTT; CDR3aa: CASSAYGNQPQHF
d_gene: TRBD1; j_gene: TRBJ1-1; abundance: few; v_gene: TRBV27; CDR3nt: TGTGCCAGCAGGACAGGGTTGGGTACTGAAGCTTTCTTT; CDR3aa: CASRTGLGTEAFF
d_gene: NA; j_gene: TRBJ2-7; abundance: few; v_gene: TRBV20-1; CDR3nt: TGCAGTGCTATTCGTCTCTACGAGCAGTACTTC; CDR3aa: CSAIRLYEQYF
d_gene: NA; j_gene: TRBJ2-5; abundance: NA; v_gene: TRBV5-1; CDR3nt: TGCGCCAGCAGCTTGGCCGTGAGACCACAAGAGACCCAGTACTTC; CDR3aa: CASSLAVRPQETQYF
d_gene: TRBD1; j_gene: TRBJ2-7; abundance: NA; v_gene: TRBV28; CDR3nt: TGTGCCAGCAGTCCCGTCCAGGGGGCGTCGTACGAGCAGTACTTC; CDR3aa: CASSPVQGASYEQYF
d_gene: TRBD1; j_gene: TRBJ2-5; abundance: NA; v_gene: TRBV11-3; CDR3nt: TGTGCCAGCAGCTTGGACGACAGGGGGCTCGAGACCCAGTACTTC; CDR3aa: CASSLDDRGLETQYF
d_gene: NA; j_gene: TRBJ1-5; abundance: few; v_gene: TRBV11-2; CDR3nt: TGTGCCAGCAGCGCCCGACAGTGGGAGCCCCAGCATTTT; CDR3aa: CASSARQWEPQHF
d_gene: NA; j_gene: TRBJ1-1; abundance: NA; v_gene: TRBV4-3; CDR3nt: TGCGCCAGCAGCCAAGATCAAGGAGGAGGCAACACTGAAGCTTTCTTT; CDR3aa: CASSQDQGGGNTEAFF
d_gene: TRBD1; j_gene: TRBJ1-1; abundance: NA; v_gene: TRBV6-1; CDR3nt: TGTGCCAGCAGTGAGGACAGGGGCGAAGCTTTCTTT; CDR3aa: CASSEDRGEAFF
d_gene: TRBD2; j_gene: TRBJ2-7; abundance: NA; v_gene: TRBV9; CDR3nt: TGTGCCAGCAGCGTAGAGGGCGGGAGGGCCGAGGAGCAGTACTTC; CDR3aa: CASSVEGGRAEEQYF
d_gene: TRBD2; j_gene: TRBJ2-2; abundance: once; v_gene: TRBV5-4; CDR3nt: TGTGCCAGCAGCCGTTCTAGCGGCCCTACGAACACCGGGGAGCTGTTTTTT; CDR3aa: CASSRSSGPTNTGELFF
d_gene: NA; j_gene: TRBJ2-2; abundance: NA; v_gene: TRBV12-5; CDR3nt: TGTGCTAGTGGTTTGGGGGTGCCCGGGGAGCTGTTTTTT; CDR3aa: CASGLGVPGELFF
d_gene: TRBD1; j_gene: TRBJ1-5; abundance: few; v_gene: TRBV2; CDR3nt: TGTGCCAGCAGTGGGACAGGTAGTAGTCAGCCCCAGCATTTT; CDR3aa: CASSGTGSSQPQHF
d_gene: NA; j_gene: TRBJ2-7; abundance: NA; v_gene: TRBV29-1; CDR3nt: TGCAGCGTTGAGAAGGACTACGAGCAGTACTTC; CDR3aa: CSVEKDYEQYF
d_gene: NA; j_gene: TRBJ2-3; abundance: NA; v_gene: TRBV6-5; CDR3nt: TGTGCCAGCAGTTACGATGGTGGACAGCTCACAGATACGCAGTATTTT; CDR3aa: CASSYDGGQLTDTQYF
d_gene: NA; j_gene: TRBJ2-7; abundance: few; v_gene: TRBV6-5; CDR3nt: TGTGCCACCCATGGGGTACCCTACGAGCAGTACTTC; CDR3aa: CATHGVPYEQYF
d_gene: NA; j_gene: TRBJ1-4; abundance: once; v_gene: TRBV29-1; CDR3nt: TGCAGCGTGCGGGCAACTAATGAAAAACTGTTTTTT; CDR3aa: CSVRATNEKLFF
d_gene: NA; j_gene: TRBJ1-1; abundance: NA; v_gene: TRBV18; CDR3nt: TGTGCCAGCTCTGGGGGCGGGACTATTGAAGCTTTCTTT; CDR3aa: CASSGGGTIEAFF
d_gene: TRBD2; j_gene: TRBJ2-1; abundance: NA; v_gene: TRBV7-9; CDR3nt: TGTGCCAGCAGCTTAGAGCCCCTCAGCGGGAGCTCCTACAATGAGCAGTTCTTC; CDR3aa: CASSLEPLSGSSYNEQFF
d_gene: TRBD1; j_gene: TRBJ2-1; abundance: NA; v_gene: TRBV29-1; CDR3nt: TGCAGCGTTGCTGACAGGGGAGGCGGCGATGAGCAGTTCTTC; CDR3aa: CSVADRGGGDEQFF
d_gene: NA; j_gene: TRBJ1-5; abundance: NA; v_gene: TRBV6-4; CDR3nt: TGTGCCAGCAGTGACAGGGTTAATCAGCCCCAGCATTTT; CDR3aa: CASSDRVNQPQHF
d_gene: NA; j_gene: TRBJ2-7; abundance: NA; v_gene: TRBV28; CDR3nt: TGTGCCAGCACCTCCCTCGGACAGCCAACCTACGAGCAGTACTTC; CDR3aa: CASTSLGQPTYEQYF
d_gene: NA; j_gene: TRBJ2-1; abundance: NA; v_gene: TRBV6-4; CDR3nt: TGTGCCAGCAGCCCCGACCTGTACAATGAGCAGTTCTTC; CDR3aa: CASSPDLYNEQFF
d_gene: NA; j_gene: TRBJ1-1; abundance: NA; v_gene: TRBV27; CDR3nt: TGTGCCAGCAGTCCCCCGGGCACTGAAGCTTTCTTT; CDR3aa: CASSPPGTEAFF
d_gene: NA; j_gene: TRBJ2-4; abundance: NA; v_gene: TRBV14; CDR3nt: TGTGCCAGCAGCCATGGGACTGCTGTGAACATTCAGTACTTC; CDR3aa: CASSHGTAVNIQYF
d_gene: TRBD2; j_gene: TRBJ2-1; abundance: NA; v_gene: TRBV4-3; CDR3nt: TGCGCCAGCAGCGCACAAGCTAGCGGGTATTACAATGAGCAGTTCTTC; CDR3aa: CASSAQASGYYNEQFF
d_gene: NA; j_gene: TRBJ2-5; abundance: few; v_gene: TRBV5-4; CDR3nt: TGTGCCAGCAGCTTGACGGGACTGCAAGAGACCCAGTACTTC; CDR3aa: CASSLTGLQETQYF
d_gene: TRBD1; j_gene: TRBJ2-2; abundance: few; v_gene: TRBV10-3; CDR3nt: TGTGCCATCAGTGACTTGGGACAGGGGGGAACCGGGGAGCTGTTTTTT; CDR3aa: CAISDLGQGGTGELFF
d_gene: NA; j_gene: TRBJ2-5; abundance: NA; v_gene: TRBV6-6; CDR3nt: TGTGCCAGCAGTTACGGGGCTAGCGCAGAGACCCAGTACTTC; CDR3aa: CASSYGASAETQYF
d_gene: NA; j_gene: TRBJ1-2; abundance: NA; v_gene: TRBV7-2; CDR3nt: TGTGCCAGCAGCTTAAGTACGGGGGCTTACTATGGCTACACCTTC; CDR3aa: CASSLSTGAYYGYTF
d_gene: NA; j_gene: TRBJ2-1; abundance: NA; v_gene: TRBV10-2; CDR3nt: TGCGCCAGCATCGATGGGGCCTACAATGAGCAGTTCTTC; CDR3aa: CASIDGAYNEQFF
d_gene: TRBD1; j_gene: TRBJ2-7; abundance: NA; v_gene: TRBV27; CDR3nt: TGTGCCAGCAGGGAACAGGGGACCCTCCCGTACGAGCAGTACTTC; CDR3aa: CASREQGTLPYEQYF
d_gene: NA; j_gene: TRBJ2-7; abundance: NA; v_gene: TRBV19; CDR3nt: TGTGCCAGTAGTGCCTTAGTCGGCTCCTACGAGCAGTACTTC; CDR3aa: CASSALVGSYEQYF
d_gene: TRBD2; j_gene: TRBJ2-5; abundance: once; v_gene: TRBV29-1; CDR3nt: TGCAGCGTTGAAGATCAGTTAGCGGGTTCCACATTCCGGGAGACCCAGTACTTC; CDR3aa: CSVEDQLAGSTFRETQYF
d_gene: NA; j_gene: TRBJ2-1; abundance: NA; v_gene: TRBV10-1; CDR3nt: TGCGCCAGCAGTGAGGACCTTCGGGGTGAGCAGTTCTTC; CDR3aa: CASSEDLRGEQFF
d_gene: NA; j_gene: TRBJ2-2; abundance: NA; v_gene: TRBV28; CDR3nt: TGTGCCAGCACTACCGGCGGGGCGAACACCGGGGAGCTGTTTTTT; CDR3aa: CASTTGGANTGELFF
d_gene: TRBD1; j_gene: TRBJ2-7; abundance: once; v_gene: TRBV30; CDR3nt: TGTGCCTGGAGTCCCCGGGACAGGGGGACAAATTACATCTACGAGCAGTACTTC; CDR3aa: CAWSPRDRGTNYIYEQYF
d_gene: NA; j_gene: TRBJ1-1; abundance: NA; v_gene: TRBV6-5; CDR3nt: TGTGCCGCGACAGTGGCGAACACTGAAGCTTTCTTT; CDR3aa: CAATVANTEAFF
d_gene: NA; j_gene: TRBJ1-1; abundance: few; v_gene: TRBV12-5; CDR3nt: TGTGCTAGTGGTCGGGGAACTGAAGCTTTCTTT; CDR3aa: CASGRGTEAFF
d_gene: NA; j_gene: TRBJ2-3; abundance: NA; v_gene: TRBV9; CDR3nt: TGTGCCAGCAGCTATGGAGGCCCTTCCACTCTCGATACGCAGTATTTT; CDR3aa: CASSYGGPSTLDTQYF
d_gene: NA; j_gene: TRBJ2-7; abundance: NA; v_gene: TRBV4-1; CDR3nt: TGCGCCAGCAGCCAAGACCTGGTAGCGGAGAACTACGAGCAGTACTTC; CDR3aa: CASSQDLVAENYEQYF
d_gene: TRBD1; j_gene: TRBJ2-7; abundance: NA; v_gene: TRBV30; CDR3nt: TGTGCCTGGAAGTTCCCCTGGACAGGATATTACGAGCAGTACTTC; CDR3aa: CAWKFPWTGYYEQYF
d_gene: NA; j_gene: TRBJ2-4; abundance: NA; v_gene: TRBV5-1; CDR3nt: TGCGCCAGCAGCCACGACCAAAACCCCAAAAACATTCAGTACTTC; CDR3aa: CASSHDQNPKNIQYF
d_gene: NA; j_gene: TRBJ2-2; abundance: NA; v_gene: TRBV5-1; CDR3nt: TGCGCCAGCAGCTCCGGGACACCAAACACCGGGGAGCTGTTTTTT; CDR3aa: CASSSGTPNTGELFF
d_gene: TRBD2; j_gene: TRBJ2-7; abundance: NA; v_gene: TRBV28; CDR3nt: TGTGCCACCGAGCGGGGGGTCTACGAGCAGTACTTC; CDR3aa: CATERGVYEQYF
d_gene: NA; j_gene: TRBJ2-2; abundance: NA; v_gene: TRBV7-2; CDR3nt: TGTGCCAGCAGCTTATTGGCCACCGGGGAGCTGTTTTTT; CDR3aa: CASSLLATGELFF
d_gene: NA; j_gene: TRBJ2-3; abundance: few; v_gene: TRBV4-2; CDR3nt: TGTGCCAGCACTGCCGTTTGGGGCACAGATACGCAGTATTTT; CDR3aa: CASTAVWGTDTQYF
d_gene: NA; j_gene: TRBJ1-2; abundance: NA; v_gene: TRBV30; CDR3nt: TGTGCCTTGACCCAGACCCAGTCGGAGGGCTACACCTTC; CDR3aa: CALTQTQSEGYTF
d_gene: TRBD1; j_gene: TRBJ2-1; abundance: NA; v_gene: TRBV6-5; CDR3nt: TGTGCCAGCAGTTTCGGACAGGGGAGTCACAATGAGCAGTTCTTC; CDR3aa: CASSFGQGSHNEQFF
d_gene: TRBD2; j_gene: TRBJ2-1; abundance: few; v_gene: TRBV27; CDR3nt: TGTGCCAGCAGTGCTTCGGGACTAGCTGGAGATGAGCAGTTCTTC; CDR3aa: CASSASGLAGDEQFF
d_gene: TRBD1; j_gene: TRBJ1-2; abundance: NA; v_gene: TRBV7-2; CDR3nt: TGTGCCAGCACCCAGGGACAGGGGGCATTTTATGGCTACACCTTC; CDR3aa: CASTQGQGAFYGYTF
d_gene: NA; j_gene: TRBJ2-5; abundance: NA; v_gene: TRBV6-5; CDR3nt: TGTGCCAGCAGTTACTCCGGGGGAAGTACCAAGGGGACCCAGTACTTC; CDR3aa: CASSYSGGSTKGTQYF
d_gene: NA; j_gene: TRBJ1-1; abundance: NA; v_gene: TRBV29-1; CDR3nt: TGCAGCGTTGTTGGGGGTCGAGTTACTGAAGCTTTCTTT; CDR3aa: CSVVGGRVTEAFF
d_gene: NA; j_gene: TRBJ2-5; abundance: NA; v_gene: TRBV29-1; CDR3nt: TGCAGCGTTGAGCAGGTGCAAGAGACCCAGTACTTC; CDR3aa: CSVEQVQETQYF